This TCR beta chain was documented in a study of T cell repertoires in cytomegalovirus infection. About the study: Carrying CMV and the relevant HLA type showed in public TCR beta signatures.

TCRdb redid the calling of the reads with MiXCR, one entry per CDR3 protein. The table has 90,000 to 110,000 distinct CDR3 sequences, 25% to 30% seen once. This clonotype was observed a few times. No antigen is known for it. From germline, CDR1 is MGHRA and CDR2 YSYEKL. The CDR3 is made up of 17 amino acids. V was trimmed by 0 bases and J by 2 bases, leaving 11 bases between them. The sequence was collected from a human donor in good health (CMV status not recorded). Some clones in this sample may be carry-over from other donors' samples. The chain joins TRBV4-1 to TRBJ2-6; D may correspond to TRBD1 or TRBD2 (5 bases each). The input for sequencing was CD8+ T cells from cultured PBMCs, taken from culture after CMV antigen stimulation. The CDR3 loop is CASSQDLRGAGANVLTF. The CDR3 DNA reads TGCGCCAGCAGCCAAGATCTACGGGGCGCTGGGGCCAACGTCCTGACTTTC.